These T cell receptor beta chains were read from a single sample in a study of vaccination effects on CD4 cells after COVID-19. Assay: immunoSEQ multiplex PCR; the TCRdb copy retains only in-frame clones and omits some. Of about 47,000 clones in the sample, about three quarters are singletons; the top ten hold 5.5% to 8%. No antigen has been assigned to these receptors. Sample: CD4+ T cells from PBMCs cultured without peptide, taken after COVID-19 vaccination. The receptors come from a human donor who received a COVID-19 vaccine. Both conserved end residues are part of each CDR3. A D gene is named only where the DNA matches it firmly. Not every row has a clone size; where given, it reads once, few, many or a size class.

.	TRBV5-1	TRBJ2-2	.	CASSAAGNTGELFF	TGCGCCAGCAGCGCCGCGGGGAACACCGGGGAGCTGTTTTTT
.	TRBV3-1/TRBV3-2	TRBJ1-1	.	CASSQWSGANTEAFF	TGTGCCAGCAGCCAATGGTCAGGTGCGAACACTGAAGCTTTCTTT
.	TRBV5-6	TRBJ1-1	TRBD1	CASRRQGARTEAFF	TGTGCCAGCAGACGGCAGGGGGCGCGCACTGAAGCTTTCTTT
.	TRBV27	TRBJ2-7	.	CASSLAGTSYEQYF	TGTGCCAGCAGTTTGGCAGGGACGTCCTACGAGCAGTACTTC
.	TRBV19	TRBJ2-1	.	CASSVRGDREQFF	TGTGCCAGTAGCGTCCGTGGTGATCGGGAGCAGTTCTTC
few	TRBV27	TRBJ1-1	TRBD1	CASRTGAAEAFF	TGTGCCAGCAGAACAGGGGCGGCTGAAGCTTTCTTT
.	TRBV5-1	TRBJ1-2	.	CASSLASYGYTF	TGCGCCAGCAGCTTAGCCAGCTATGGCTACACCTTC
once	TRBV6-6	TRBJ2-3	TRBD1	CASSPRRTGAWPDTQYF	TGTGCCAGCAGTCCGCGAAGGACAGGGGCATGGCCAGATACGCAGTATTTT
.	TRBV19	TRBJ2-7	TRBD1	CASSGTGESYEQYF	TGTGCCAGTAGCGGGACAGGGGAATCCTACGAGCAGTACTTC
.	TRBV10-1	TRBJ2-3	TRBD2	CASSESSHSGSTDTQYF	TGCGCCAGCAGTGAGTCGAGCCATAGCGGGAGCACAGATACGCAGTATTTT
few	TRBV6-5	TRBJ2-7	.	CASSYSTGQIEQYF	TGTGCCAGCAGTTACTCGACGGGGCAGATCGAGCAGTACTTC
.	TRBV5-4	TRBJ1-5	.	CASSRGVGSNQPQHF	TGTGCCAGCAGCCGGGGGGTCGGGAGCAATCAGCCCCAGCATTTT
.	TRBV6-5	TRBJ2-7	.	CASSTSASGSYEQYF	TGTGCCAGCAGTACCTCCGCATCCGGCTCCTACGAGCAGTACTTC
few	TRBV7-2	TRBJ2-1	TRBD2	CASSLSGVNNEQFF	TGTGCCAGCAGCTTAAGCGGGGTGAACAATGAGCAGTTCTTC
.	TRBV6-5	TRBJ1-2	.	CASSTTATNYGYTF	TGTGCCAGCAGCACGACAGCTACTAACTATGGCTACACCTTC
.	TRBV11-3	TRBJ2-3	.	CASSLAVGLASSTDTQYF	TGTGCCAGCAGCTTAGCTGTCGGTTTGGCGTCTAGCACAGATACGCAGTATTTT
once	TRBV4-1	TRBJ1-1	TRBD1	CASSPQKGANTEAFF	TGCGCCAGCAGCCCCCAAAAGGGGGCGAACACTGAAGCTTTCTTT
few	TRBV18	TRBJ2-6	TRBD1	CASSPIRTGPSGANVLTF	TGTGCCAGCTCACCGATCCGGACAGGGCCCTCTGGGGCCAACGTCCTGACTTTC
.	TRBV30	TRBJ1-2	.	CAWSVQSGRGYTF	TGTGCCTGGAGTGTGCAATCAGGGCGTGGCTACACCTTC
.	TRBV18	TRBJ1-1	.	CASSREDDTEAFF	TGTGCCAGCTCTCGAGAGGACGACACTGAAGCTTTCTTT
few	TRBV2	TRBJ1-2	.	CASSDRQHGYTF	TGTGCCAGCAGTGACAGACAGCATGGCTACACCTTC
.	TRBV29-1	TRBJ1-2	.	CSVVDSNYGYTF	TGCAGCGTTGTGGACAGTAACTATGGCTACACCTTC
.	TRBV5-8	TRBJ2-7	TRBD1	CASSLEDRGIYEQYF	TGTGCCAGCAGCTTGGAGGACAGGGGTATCTACGAGCAGTACTTC
.	TRBV10-1	TRBJ2-3	TRBD2	CASRAGLAGATDTQYF	TGCGCCAGCAGGGCCGGACTAGCGGGGGCCACAGATACGCAGTATTTT
.	TRBV4-1	TRBJ1-1	.	CASSQEGGRNTEAFF	TGCGCCAGCAGCCAAGAGGGGGGGCGGAACACTGAAGCTTTCTTT
.	TRBV7-9	TRBJ1-1	.	CASSRTRTEAFF	TGTGCCAGCAGCCGAACCCGTACTGAAGCTTTCTTT
.	TRBV2	TRBJ1-2	.	CARGTSGYGYTF	TGTGCCCGCGGGACTTCGGGCTATGGCTACACCTTC
.	TRBV6-4	TRBJ2-2	.	CASSIGQTTGELFF	TGTGCCAGCAGCATCGGACAGACCACCGGGGAGCTGTTTTTT
.	TRBV9	TRBJ1-2	TRBD1	CASSVGGQANYGYTF	TGTGCCAGCAGCGTAGGCGGACAGGCTAACTATGGCTACACCTTC
.	TRBV6-5	TRBJ2-2	.	CASSWGPNTGELFF	TGTGCCAGCAGCTGGGGCCCGAACACCGGGGAGCTGTTTTTT
.	TRBV3-1/TRBV3-2	TRBJ1-2	.	CASSQDLYLVGVANYGYTF	TGTGCCAGCAGCCAGGACCTTTACCTTGTAGGGGTAGCTAACTATGGCTACACCTTC
.	TRBV3-1/TRBV3-2	TRBJ2-2	TRBD2	CASSRPGLSYTGELFF	TGTGCCAGCAGTCGACCGGGACTAAGCTACACCGGGGAGCTGTTTTTT
.	TRBV5-6	TRBJ2-7	TRBD2	CASRGGLAGGRVPPYEQYF	TGTGCCAGCAGGGGGGGACTAGCGGGGGGGCGCGTTCCGCCCTACGAGCAGTACTTC
.	TRBV29-1	TRBJ2-4	TRBD1	CSVEQGASKNIQYF	TGCAGCGTAGAACAGGGGGCTTCCAAAAACATTCAGTACTTC
.	TRBV5-6	TRBJ2-4	.	CASSLGQLAKNIQYF	TGTGCCAGCAGCTTGGGACAGCTAGCCAAAAACATTCAGTACTTC
.	TRBV27	TRBJ2-7	.	CASSSVGGQYF	TGTGCCAGCAGTTCTGTTGGGGGGCAGTACTTC
.	TRBV5-1	TRBJ1-1	.	CASSFDRNTEAFF	TGCGCCAGCAGCTTCGACAGGAACACTGAAGCTTTCTTT
few	TRBV18	TRBJ1-2	.	CASSPVGQAGGYTF	TGTGCCAGCTCACCGGTTGGGCAGGCCGGTGGCTACACCTTC
.	TRBV4-1	TRBJ2-5	.	CASSQDGSAGWDTQYF	TGCGCCAGCAGCCAAGACGGCAGTGCGGGATGGGATACCCAGTACTTC
few	TRBV5-1	TRBJ1-1	.	CASSFQGRGNTEAFF	TGCGCCAGCAGCTTCCAGGGGCGGGGGAACACTGAAGCTTTCTTT
.	TRBV18	TRBJ2-2	TRBD2	CASSPLALLPSGRPQNTGELFF	TGTGCCAGCTCACCACTCGCACTATTACCTAGCGGGAGGCCCCAGAACACCGGGGAGCTGTTTTTT
.	TRBV6-1	TRBJ2-3	.	CASSEPGWSTDTQYF	TGTGCCAGCAGTGAACCGGGGTGGAGCACAGATACGCAGTATTTT
once	TRBV11-2	TRBJ2-5	.	CASSLEPQGTQYF	TGTGCCAGCAGCTTAGAACCTCAGGGGACCCAGTACTTC
few	TRBV29-1	TRBJ2-3	TRBD2	CSGSGTSPDTQYF	TGCAGCGGATCCGGGACTAGCCCAGATACGCAGTATTTT
few	TRBV29-1	TRBJ2-1	.	CSVEFLPSWMVNEQFF	TGCAGCGTTGAATTCCTTCCTAGCTGGATGGTCAATGAGCAGTTCTTC
once	TRBV10-1	TRBJ2-7	TRBD1	CASGDRGYEQYF	TGCGCCAGCGGGGACAGGGGCTACGAGCAGTACTTC